The present TCR beta chain was sequenced within a study of regulatory T cells in long-lasting Graves disease. With iRepertoire HTBI primers and Arm-PCR of CDR3 regions, TCR beta libraries were built. MiXCR, run by TCRdb on the multiplex PCR reads, gives a single entry per CDR3 protein. The sample has 350,000 to 500,000 distinct CDR3 sequences, about a sixth seen once. This clonotype was counted ten times or more. This sample's time point: newly diagnosed GD, antithyroid drugs for less than 3 months. PBMC RNA was the source of the TCR library. These same data were also listed under a study on T cells in Graves' hyperthyroidism and ophthalmopathy. This second study notes: Diagnoses were made from clinical symptoms, serum measures (thyroxine and TRAb), thyroid ultrasound and orbital computed tomography. RT-PCR in the first round (using the HTBI primer set) targeted the TCR CDR3.

The sequence was collected from a woman between 25 and 40 years old with Graves disease. Sequences were derived from peripheral blood mononuclear cells (PBMCs), sampled at new diagnosis, from a patient treated with antithyroid drugs.

DNA of the CDR3: TGTGCCAGCAGCAAGGGACAGGGGGCGTCTGAGACCCAGTACTTC. Residues: CASSKGQGASETQYF. The rearrangement links TRBV5-8 to TRBJ2-5; TRBD1 matches 12 bases. V shed 4 bases, J shed 5 bases, and the junction held 6 bases outside the gene matches. Germline values: CDR1 SGHTS, CDR2 YDEGEE. The CDR3 loop spans 15 amino acids.